This T cell receptor beta chain was sequenced in a study of identical twins. CDR1 is SEHNR and CDR2 is FQNEAQ in the germline V gene (reference sequence). Trimming pared 8 bases from V and 1 base from J, leaving 11 bases between. CDR3 length: 13 amino acids. Study-level findings and limits: The authors drew conclusions from cross-sectional statistical analysis rather than following the same donors.

Using its own MiXCR run on the 5' RACE reads, TCRdb lists one record per CDR3 protein. The sample includes around 490,000 distinct CDR3 sequences, nearly 15% of them seen just once. Each donor was a healthy Caucasian. This clonotype turned up a few times. What it binds is unknown. These same records also appear under a second study, on yellow fever vaccine responses in identical twins.

Source material: CD4+ T cells sorted from blood. The receptor's source is a woman younger than 35 in good health. V usage is TRBV7-9 and J usage is TRBJ1-1; D is unresolved. The CDR3 DNA follows: TGTGCCAGCGCCCCACGGACGAACACTGAAGCTTTCTTT. Its translation is CASAPRTNTEAFF.